Ten or more counts support the clone carrying this T cell receptor (beta chain). The antigen is undetermined. The junction does not match germline at one end; this may be a read error. The sample originates from a study of T cells in Graves' hyperthyroidism and ophthalmopathy. There were TCR beta CDR3 regions amplified from RNA transcripts. TCR CDR3 underwent first-round RT-PCR with the HTBI primer set. Via MiXCR, TCRdb re-called the multiplex PCR reads, giving one row per CDR3 protein. The top ten hold about 14% of the sample, which has a few hundred thousand distinct CDR3 sequences, around 13% seen once. Study findings and constraints: Most thyroid clonotypes expanded above 0.001 appeared in blood too.

Absence of ophthalmopathy progression within 18 months defined stable Graves' hyperthyroidism. This CDR3 spans 16 amino acids. Germline V gene lookup returns CDR1 LGHDT and CDR2 YNNKEL (reference sequence). This chain uses TRBV3-1 with TRBJ2-7; 8 bases are shared with TRBD1. This TCR derives from a woman aged 40 to 50 with Graves' hyperthyroidism. The source material was blood. CDR3 sequence (DNA): TGTACCAGCAGCCAAGAAGTAGGACAGGGTTCCTACGAGCAGTACTTC. This sequence encodes CTSSQEVGQGSYEQYF.